The clone carrying this TCR beta chain was counted at least ten times. These data are taken from a study of identical twins. Using its own MiXCR run on the 5' RACE reads, TCRdb lists one record per CDR3 protein. In the table there are 150,000 or so distinct CDR3 sequences, approximately 3.5% of which are singletons. The germline V gene encodes CDR1 MNHNS and CDR2 SASEGT. J was trimmed by 7 bases and V by 6 bases; bases with no gene match: 17. This CDR3 has 18 residues. The sequence was collected from a man aged 18 to 30 in good health. The sample was memory T cells sorted from blood. This chain joins TRBV6-1 and TRBJ1-6; 8 nucleotides line up with TRBD1. The DNA of the CDR3 is TGTGCCAGCAGCCTAACCCAGCCGGGACAGGCAAACAATTCACCCCTCCACTTT. Translation gives CASSLTQPGQANNSPLHF.